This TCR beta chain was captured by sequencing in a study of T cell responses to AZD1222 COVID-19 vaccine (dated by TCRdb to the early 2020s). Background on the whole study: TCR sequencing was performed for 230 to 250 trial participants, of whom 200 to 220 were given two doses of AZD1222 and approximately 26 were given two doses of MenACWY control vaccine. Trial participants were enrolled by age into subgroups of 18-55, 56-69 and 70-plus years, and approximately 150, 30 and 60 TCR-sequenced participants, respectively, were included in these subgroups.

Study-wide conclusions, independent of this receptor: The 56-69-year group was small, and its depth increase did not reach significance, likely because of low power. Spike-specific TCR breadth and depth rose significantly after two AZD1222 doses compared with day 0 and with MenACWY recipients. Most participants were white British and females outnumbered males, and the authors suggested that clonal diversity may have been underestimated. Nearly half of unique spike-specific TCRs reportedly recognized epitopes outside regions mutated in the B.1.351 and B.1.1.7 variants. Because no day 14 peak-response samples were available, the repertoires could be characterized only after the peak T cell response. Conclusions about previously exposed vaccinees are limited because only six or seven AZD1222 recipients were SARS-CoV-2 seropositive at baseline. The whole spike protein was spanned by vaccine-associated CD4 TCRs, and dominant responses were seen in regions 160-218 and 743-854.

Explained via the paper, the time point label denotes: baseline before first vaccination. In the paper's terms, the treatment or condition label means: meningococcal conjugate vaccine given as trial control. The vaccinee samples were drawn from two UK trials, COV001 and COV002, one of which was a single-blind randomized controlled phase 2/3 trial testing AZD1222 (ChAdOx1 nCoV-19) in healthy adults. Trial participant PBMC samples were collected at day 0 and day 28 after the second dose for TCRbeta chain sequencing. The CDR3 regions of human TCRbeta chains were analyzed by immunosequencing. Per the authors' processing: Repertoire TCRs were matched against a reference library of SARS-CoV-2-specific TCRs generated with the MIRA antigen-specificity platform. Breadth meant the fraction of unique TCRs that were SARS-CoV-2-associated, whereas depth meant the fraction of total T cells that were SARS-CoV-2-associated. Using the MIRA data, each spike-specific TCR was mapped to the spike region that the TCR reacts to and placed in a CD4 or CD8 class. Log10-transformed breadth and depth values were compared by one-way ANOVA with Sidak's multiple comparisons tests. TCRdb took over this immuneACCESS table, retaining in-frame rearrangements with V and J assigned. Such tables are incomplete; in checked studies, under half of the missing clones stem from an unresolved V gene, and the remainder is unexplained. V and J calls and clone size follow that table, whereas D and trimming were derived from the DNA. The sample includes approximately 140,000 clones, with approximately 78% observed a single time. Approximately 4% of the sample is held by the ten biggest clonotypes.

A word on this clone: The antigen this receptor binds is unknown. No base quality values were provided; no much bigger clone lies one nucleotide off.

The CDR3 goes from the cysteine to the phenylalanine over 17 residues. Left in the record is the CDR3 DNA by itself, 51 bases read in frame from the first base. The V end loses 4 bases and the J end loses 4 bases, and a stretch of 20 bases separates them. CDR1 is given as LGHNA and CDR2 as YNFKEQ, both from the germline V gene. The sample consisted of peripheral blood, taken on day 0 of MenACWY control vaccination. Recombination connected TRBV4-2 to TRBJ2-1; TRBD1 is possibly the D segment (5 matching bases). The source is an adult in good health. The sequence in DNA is TGTGCCAGCAGCCGTGAGATCGGTCAGGGCGGTTACAATGAGCAGTTCTTC. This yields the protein CASSREIGQGGYNEQFF.